Listed below are T cell receptor beta chains from one sample, sequenced in a study of cytomegalovirus exposure and HLA in healthy donors. Measured with immunoSEQ multiplex PCR; TCRdb has only the in-frame clones, and not every one. The table includes about 83,000 clones, 81% detected once. The specimen sequenced was PBMCs. Receptors were obtained from a woman under 40 in good health and CMV-seronegative. Each CDR3 is given with its conserved first and last residue. The D gene is left open where the match is weak. Clone size, where shown, is once, few, many, or a class for clones that have expanded.

j_call v_call d_call cdr3_length clone_size cdr3_aa cdr3_nt
TRBJ2-1 TRBV6-5 - 14 - CASRVGAVYNEQFF TGTGCCTCCAGAGTAGGGGCCGTATACAATGAGCAGTTCTTC
TRBJ2-1 TRBV11-3 - 15 once CASSSVTGTYNEQFF TGTGCCAGCAGCTCCGTTACGGGGACCTACAATGAGCAGTTCTTC
TRBJ2-6 TRBV11-2 - 18 - CASSSYRDTNSGANVLTF TGTGCCAGCAGCTCGTACCGGGACACGAACTCTGGGGCCAACGTCCTGACTTTC
TRBJ2-7 TRBV6-9 TRBD1 13 - CASWVGQAYEQYF TGTGCCAGTTGGGTGGGACAGGCGTACGAGCAGTACTTC
TRBJ2-5 TRBV4-2 - 13 - CASSQSGGGTQYF TGTGCCAGCAGCCAGAGTGGAGGCGGGACCCAGTACTTC
TRBJ1-1 TRBV29-1 TRBD1 13 - CSFSTGPNTEAFF TGCAGCTTTTCGACAGGGCCGAACACTGAAGCTTTCTTT
TRBJ2-5 TRBV7-9 - 13 - CASSLGPGQTQYF TGTGCCAGCAGCTTGGGGCCCGGCCAGACCCAGTACTTC
TRBJ2-7 TRBV19 - 15 - CASSTQGAGFDEQYF TGTGCCAGTAGTACTCAAGGGGCAGGGTTCGACGAGCAGTACTTC
TRBJ1-5 TRBV19 - 19 - CASSLRGGVIRRSNQPQHF TGTGCCAGTAGTCTCCGAGGGGGGGTCATTAGAAGGAGCAATCAGCCCCAGCATTTT
TRBJ2-7 TRBV10-3 TRBD1 14 - CAITRGQGGDEQYF TGTGCCATCACCCGCGGACAGGGGGGTGACGAGCAGTACTTC
TRBJ1-6 TRBV15 - 15 - CATSEGRNFNSPLHF TGTGCCACCAGCGAGGGTCGCAACTTTAATTCACCCCTCCACTTT
TRBJ1-5 TRBV7-2 TRBD1 14 - CASTTGNSNQPQHF TGTGCCAGCACGACAGGGAATAGCAATCAGCCCCAGCATTTT
TRBJ1-1 TRBV2 - 13 - CASSEGARAEAFF TGTGCCAGCAGCGAAGGGGCCAGGGCGGAAGCTTTCTTT
TRBJ2-7 TRBV30 - 15 - CAWTRRPISSYEQYF TGTGCCTGGACCCGGAGACCTATTAGCTCCTACGAGCAGTACTTC
TRBJ2-3 TRBV5-1 - 13 few CASRDSNTDTQYF TGCGCCAGCAGAGACAGTAACACAGATACGCAGTATTTT
TRBJ2-5 TRBV28 TRBD2 21 - CASSLWGRRGAPAAVQETQYF TGTGCCAGCAGTTTATGGGGACGGCGGGGGGCCCCCGCGGCGGTGCAAGAGACCCAGTACTTC
TRBJ2-1 TRBV28 - 14 - CASSLLLGESEQFF TGTGCCAGCAGTCTCCTTTTGGGAGAGAGTGAGCAGTTCTTC
TRBJ1-3 TRBV7-9 - 15 - CASSLTGHSGNTIYF TGTGCCAGCAGCTTAACGGGACATTCTGGAAACACCATATATTTT
TRBJ2-7 TRBV19 TRBD2 14 - CASSIRGRGYEQYF TGTGCCAGTAGTATCCGTGGGAGGGGCTACGAGCAGTACTTC
TRBJ1-5 TRBV28 - 15 few CASSWGKGENQPQHF TGTGCCAGCAGTTGGGGAAAAGGGGAAAATCAGCCCCAGCATTTT
TRBJ1-2 TRBV5-1 - 11 - CASSTGYGYTF TGCGCCAGCAGCACTGGTTATGGCTACACCTTC
TRBJ1-2 TRBV7-9 TRBD1 15 - CASSLAWTGSYGYTF TGTGCCAGCAGCTTAGCGTGGACAGGGAGCTATGGCTACACCTTC
TRBJ2-3 TRBV15 TRBD2 14 - CATSGRGETDTQYF TGTGCCACCAGCGGGCGGGGGGAAACAGATACGCAGTATTTT
TRBJ1-5 TRBV27 - 15 - CASSLWPRGGQPQHF TGTGCCAGCAGTTTATGGCCTCGGGGGGGTCAGCCCCAGCATTTT
TRBJ2-3 TRBV5-1 - 14 - CASRVGSSTDTQYF TGCGCCAGCAGAGTCGGGAGTAGCACAGATACGCAGTATTTT
TRBJ2-4 TRBV30 - 14 - CAWSVQGAKNIQYF TGTGCCTGGAGTGTACAGGGAGCCAAAAACATTCAGTACTTC
TRBJ2-7 TRBV27 TRBD2 14 - CASRLGTSGGEQYF TGTGCCAGCAGACTCGGGACTAGCGGAGGCGAGCAGTACTTC
TRBJ1-2 TRBV28 - 12 - CASSFGGYGYTF TGTGCCAGCAGTTTCGGGGGGTATGGCTACACCTTC
TRBJ2-7 TRBV28 - 12 - CASSRLAYEQYF TGTGCCAGCAGCCGACTAGCCTACGAGCAGTACTTC
TRBJ2-3 TRBV11-3 TRBD2 16 - CASSSRTSGAPDTQYF TGTGCCAGCAGCTCCCGGACTAGCGGGGCCCCAGATACGCAGTATTTT
TRBJ1-2 TRBV9 TRBD1 16 - CASSVAPGQGAGGYTF TGTGCCAGCAGCGTAGCTCCGGGACAGGGGGCAGGCGGCTACACCTTC
TRBJ2-1 TRBV21-1 - 16 - CASSPGLAGGDNEQFF TGTGCCAGCAGCCCGGGACTAGCGGGAGGGGACAATGAGCAGTTCTTC
TRBJ2-5 TRBV4-1 - 15 few CASSQDSPGRETQYF TGCGCCAGCAGCCAAGATAGTCCAGGGCGGGAGACCCAGTACTTC
TRBJ2-3 TRBV14 TRBD2 17 - CASSQDLGLAGGDTQYF TGTGCCAGCAGCCAAGACCTGGGGCTAGCGGGAGGAGATACGCAGTATTTT
TRBJ2-3 TRBV29-1 - 17 - CSVEDPGTGGGGDTQYF TGCAGCGTTGAAGATCCCGGGACCGGGGGTGGTGGTGATACGCAGTATTTT
TRBJ1-5 TRBV9 TRBD1 17 - CASSPGQGLNSNQPQHF TGTGCCAGCAGCCCAGGACAGGGTCTGAATAGCAATCAGCCCCAGCATTTT
TRBJ1-1 TRBV15 TRBD1 16 - CATSRGTGGSGTEAFF TGTGCCACCAGCAGGGGGACAGGGGGCTCTGGCACTGAAGCTTTCTTT
TRBJ2-3 TRBV11-2 TRBD2 16 - CASSPRSGRGTDTQYF TGTGCCAGCAGCCCGCGAAGCGGGAGAGGGACAGATACGCAGTATTTT
TRBJ1-5 TRBV28 TRBD1 17 few CASSVITGTEYNQPQHF TGTGCCAGCAGTGTTATTACCGGGACAGAATACAATCAGCCCCAGCATTTT
TRBJ2-1 TRBV29-1 TRBD2 13 once CSVLAGASNEQFF TGCAGCGTTCTGGCGGGAGCTAGCAATGAGCAGTTCTTC
TRBJ2-1 TRBV19 TRBD2 16 - CASSLYRASGTNEQFF TGTGCCAGTAGTCTTTATCGGGCTAGCGGGACCAATGAGCAGTTCTTC
TRBJ1-4 TRBV6-1 - 11 - CASSFGEKLFF TGTGCCAGCAGTTTCGGTGAAAAACTGTTTTTT
TRBJ1-2 TRBV4-3 - 16 - CASSQDVRDWLGGYTF TGCGCCAGCAGCCAAGACGTCAGGGATTGGTTGGGGGGCTACACCTTC
TRBJ2-5 TRBV28 TRBD1 15 - CASSPGQANQETQYF TGTGCCAGCAGCCCCGGACAGGCGAACCAAGAGACCCAGTACTTC
TRBJ2-7 TRBV14 - 13 - CASSQTAEGEQYF TGTGCCAGCAGCCAGACCGCCGAGGGCGAGCAGTACTTC
TRBJ2-1 TRBV6-6 - 11 - CASTGGYEQFF TGTGCCAGCACCGGGGGTTATGAGCAGTTCTTC
TRBJ1-1 TRBV5-1 TRBD1 14 - CASSLNTGGAGAFF TGCGCCAGCAGCCTAAATACAGGGGGCGCGGGAGCTTTCTTT